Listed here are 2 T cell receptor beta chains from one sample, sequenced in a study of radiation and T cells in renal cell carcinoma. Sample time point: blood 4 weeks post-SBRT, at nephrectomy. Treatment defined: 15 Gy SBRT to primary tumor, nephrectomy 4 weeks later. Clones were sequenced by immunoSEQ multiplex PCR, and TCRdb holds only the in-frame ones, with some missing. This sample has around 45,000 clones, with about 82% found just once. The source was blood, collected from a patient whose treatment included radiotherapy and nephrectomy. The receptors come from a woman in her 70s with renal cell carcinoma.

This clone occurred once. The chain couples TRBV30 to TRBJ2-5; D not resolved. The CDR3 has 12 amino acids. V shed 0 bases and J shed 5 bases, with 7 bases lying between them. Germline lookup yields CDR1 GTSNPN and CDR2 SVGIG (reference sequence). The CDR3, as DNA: TGTGCCTGGAGTGTACGAATGGAGACCCAGTACTTC. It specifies CAWSVRMETQYF.

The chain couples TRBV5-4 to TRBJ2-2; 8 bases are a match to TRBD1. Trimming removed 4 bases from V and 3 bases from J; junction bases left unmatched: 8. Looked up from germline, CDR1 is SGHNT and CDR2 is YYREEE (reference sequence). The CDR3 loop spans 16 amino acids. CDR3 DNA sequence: TGTGCCAGCAGCACTCGGACAGGGCCGGACACCGGGGAGCTGTTTTTT. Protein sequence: CASSTRTGPDTGELFF.